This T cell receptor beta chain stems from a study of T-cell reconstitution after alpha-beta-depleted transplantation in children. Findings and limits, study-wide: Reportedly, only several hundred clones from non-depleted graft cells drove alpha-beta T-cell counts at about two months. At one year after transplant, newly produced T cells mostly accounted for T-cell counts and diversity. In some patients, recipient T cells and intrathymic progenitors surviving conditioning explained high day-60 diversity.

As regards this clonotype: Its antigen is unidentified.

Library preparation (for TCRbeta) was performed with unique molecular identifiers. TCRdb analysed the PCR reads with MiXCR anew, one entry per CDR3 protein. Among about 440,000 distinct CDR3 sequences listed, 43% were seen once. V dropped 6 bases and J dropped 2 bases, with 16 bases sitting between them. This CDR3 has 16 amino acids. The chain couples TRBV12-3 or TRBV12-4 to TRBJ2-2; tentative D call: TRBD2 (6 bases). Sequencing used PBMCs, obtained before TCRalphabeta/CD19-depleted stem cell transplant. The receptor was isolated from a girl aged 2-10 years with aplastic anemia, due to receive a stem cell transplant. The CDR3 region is CASSFFSGVNTGELFF. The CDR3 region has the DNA TGTGCCAGCAGCTTCTTTAGCGGTGTTAACACCGGGGAGCTGTTTTTT.